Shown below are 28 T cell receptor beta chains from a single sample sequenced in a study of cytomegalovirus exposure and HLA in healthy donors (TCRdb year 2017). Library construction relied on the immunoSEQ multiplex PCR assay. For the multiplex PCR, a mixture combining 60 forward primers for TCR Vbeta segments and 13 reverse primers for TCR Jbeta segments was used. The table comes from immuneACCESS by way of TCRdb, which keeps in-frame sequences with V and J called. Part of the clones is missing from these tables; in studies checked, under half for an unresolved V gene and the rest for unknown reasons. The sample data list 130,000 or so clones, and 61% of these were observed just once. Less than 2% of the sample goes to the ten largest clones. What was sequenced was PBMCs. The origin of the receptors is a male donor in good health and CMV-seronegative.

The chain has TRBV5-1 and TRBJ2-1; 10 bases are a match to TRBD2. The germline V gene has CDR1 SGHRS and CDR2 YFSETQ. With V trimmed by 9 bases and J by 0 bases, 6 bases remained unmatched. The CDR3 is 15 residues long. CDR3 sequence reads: CATASGGDSYNEQFF. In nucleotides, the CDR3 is TGCGCCACCGCAAGCGGGGGGGACTCCTACAATGAGCAGTTCTTC.

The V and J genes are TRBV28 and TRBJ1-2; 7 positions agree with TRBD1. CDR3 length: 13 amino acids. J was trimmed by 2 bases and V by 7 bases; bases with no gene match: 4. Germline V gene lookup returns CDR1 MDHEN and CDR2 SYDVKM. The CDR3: CASNLGQNYGYTF. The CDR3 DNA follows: TGTGCCAGCAACCTGGGACAGAACTATGGCTACACCTTC.

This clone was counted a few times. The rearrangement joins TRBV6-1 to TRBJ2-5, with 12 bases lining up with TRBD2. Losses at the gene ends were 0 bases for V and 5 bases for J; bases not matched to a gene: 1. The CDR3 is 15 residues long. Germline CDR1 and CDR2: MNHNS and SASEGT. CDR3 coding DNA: TGTGCCAGCAGTGAAGCCCTAGCGGGGGGGGAGACCCAGTACTTC. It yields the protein CASSEALAGGETQYF.

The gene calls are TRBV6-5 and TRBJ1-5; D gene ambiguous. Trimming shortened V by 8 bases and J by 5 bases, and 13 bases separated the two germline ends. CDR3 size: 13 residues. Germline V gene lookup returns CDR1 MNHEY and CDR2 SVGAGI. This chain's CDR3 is CASATGGYQPQHF. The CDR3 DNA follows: TGTGCCAGCGCTACCGGCGGTTATCAGCCCCAGCATTTT.

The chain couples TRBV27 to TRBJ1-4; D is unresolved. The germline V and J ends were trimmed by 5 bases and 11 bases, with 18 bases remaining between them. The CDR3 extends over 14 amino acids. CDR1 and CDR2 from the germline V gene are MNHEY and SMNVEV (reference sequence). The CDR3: CASSRNLREHKLFF. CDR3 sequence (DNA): TGTGCCAGCAGTAGAAACCTGAGGGAACATAAACTGTTTTTT.

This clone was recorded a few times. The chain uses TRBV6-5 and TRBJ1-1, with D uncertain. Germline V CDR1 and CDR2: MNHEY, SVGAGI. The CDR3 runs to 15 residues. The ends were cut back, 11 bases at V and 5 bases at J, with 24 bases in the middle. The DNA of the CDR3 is TGTGCCTCCACCGCGGGTGTCCAACAAGGGACTGAAGCTTTCTTT. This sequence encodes CASTAGVQQGTEAFF.

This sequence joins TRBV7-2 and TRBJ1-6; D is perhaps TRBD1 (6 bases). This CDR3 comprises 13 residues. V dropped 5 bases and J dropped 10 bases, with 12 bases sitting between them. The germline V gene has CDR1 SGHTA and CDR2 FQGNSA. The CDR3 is CASSALQGSPLHF. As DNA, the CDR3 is TGTGCCAGCAGCGCCCTACAGGGATCACCCCTCCACTTT.

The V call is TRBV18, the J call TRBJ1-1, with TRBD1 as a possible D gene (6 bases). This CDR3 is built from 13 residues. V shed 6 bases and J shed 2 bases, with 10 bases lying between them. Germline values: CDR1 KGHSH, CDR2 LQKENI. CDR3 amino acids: CASSLQGNTEAFF. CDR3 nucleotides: TGTGCCAGCTCGTTACAGGGAAACACTGAAGCTTTCTTT.

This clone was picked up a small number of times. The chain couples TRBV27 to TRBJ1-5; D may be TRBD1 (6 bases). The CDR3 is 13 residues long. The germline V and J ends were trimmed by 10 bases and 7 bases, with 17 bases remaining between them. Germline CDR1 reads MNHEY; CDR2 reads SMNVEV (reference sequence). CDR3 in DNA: TGTGCCACCCAATCGACAGGTGGCCAGCCCCAGCATTTT. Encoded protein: CATQSTGGQPQHF.

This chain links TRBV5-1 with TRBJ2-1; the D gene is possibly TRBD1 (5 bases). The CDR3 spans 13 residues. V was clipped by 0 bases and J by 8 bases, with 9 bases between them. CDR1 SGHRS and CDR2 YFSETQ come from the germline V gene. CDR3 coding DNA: TGCGCCAGCAGCTTGGATCAGGGTTATGAGCAGTTCTTC. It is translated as CASSLDQGYEQFF.

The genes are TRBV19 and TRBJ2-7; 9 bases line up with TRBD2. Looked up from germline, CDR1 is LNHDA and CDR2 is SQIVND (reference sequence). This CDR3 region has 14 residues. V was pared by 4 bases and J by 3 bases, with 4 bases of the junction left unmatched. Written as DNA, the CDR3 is TGTGCCAGTAGTAACCAGCGGGGGGTCTACGAGCAGTACTTC. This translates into CASSNQRGVYEQYF.

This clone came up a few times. CDR3 in DNA: TGTGCCAGCAGGCTGACGGGGAAGTCGGACAGGGAAAACTATGGCTACACCTTC. Encoded protein: CASRLTGKSDRENYGYTF. The chain carries TRBV5-5 and TRBJ1-2; 8 bases agree with TRBD1. V shed 5 bases and J 2 bases; nucleotides not matched to a gene: 17. This CDR3 is built from 18 residues. Germline V CDR1 and CDR2: SGHKS, YYEKEE (reference sequence).

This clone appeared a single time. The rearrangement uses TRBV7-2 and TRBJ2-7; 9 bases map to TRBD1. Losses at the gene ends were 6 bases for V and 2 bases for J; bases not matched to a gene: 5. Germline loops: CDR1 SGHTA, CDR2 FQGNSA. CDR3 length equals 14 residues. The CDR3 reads CASRVDRGPYEQYF. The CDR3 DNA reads TGTGCCAGCAGGGTGGACAGGGGTCCCTACGAGCAGTACTTC.

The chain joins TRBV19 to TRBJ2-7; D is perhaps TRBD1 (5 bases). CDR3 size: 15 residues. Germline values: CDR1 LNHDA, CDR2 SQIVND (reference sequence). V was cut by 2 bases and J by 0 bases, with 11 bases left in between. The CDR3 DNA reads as TGTGCCAGTAGTATAACCCCCGACAGCTCCTACGAGCAGTACTTC. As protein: CASSITPDSSYEQYF.

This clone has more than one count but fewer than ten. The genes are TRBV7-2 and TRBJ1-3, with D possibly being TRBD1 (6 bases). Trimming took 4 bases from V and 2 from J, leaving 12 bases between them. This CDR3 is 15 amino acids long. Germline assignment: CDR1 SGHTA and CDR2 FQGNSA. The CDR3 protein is CASSSTGKTGNTIYF. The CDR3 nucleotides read TGTGCCAGCAGCTCTACAGGGAAGACTGGAAACACCATATATTTT.

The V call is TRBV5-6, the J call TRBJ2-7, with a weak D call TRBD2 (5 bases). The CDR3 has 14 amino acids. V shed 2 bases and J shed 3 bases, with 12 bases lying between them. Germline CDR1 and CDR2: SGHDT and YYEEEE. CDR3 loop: CASSFSWTDYEQYF. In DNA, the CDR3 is TGTGCCAGCAGCTTCAGTTGGACTGACTACGAGCAGTACTTC.

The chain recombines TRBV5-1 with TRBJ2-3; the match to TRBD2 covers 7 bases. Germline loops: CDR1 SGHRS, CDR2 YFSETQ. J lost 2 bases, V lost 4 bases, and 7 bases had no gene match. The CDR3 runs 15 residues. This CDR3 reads CASSLWTRLTDTQYF. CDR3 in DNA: TGCGCCAGCAGCCTATGGACTAGGCTCACAGATACGCAGTATTTT.

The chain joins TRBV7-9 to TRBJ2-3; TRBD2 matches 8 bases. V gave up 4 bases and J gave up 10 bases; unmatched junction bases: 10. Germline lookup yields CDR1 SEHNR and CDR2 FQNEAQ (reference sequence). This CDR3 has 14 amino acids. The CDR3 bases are TGTGCCAGCAGCTCGGGAGGGGTTCCTGGTTCGCAGTATTTT. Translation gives CASSSGGVPGSQYF.

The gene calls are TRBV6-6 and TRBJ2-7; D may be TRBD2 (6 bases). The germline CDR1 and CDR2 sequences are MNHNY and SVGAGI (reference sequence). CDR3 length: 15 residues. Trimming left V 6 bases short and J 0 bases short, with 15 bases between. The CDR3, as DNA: TGTGCCAGCAGGGCGGGGAGCCCAAGCTCCTACGAGCAGTACTTC. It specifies CASRAGSPSSYEQYF.

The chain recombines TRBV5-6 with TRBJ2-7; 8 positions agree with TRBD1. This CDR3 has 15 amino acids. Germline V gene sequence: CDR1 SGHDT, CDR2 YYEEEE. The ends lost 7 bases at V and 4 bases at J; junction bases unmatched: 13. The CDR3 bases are TGTGCCAGCCGAACATCGCAGGGGGCTTGGTACGAGCAGTACTTC. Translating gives CASRTSQGAWYEQYF.

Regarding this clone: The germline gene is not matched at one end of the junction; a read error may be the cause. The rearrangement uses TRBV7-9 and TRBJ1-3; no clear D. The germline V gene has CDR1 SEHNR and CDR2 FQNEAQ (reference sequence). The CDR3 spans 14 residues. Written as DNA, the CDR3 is TGTTCCAGCAGCTTATCGCCAGTTGGAAACACCATATATTTT. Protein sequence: CSSSLSPVGNTIYF.

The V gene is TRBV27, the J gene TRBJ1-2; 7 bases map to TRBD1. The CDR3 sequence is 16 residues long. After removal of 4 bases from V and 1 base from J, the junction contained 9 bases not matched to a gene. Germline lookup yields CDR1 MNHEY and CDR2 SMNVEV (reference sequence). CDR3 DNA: TGTGCCAGCAGTTCCCTTGGGACAGTGATTAACTATGGCTACACCTTC. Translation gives CASSSLGTVINYGYTF.

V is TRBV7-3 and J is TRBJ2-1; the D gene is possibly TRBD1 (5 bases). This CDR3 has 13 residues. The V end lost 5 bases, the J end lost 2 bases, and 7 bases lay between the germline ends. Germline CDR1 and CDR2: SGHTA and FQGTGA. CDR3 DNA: TGTGCCAGCAGCCCGACAGCCTACAATGAGCAGTTCTTC. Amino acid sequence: CASSPTAYNEQFF.

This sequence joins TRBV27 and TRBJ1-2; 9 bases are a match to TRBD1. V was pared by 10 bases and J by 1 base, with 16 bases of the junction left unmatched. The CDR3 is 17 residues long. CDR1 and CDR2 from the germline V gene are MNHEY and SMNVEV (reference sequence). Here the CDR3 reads CANNTRPTGGFNYGYTF. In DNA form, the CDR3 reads TGTGCCAACAACACCCGGCCTACAGGGGGCTTTAACTATGGCTACACCTTC.

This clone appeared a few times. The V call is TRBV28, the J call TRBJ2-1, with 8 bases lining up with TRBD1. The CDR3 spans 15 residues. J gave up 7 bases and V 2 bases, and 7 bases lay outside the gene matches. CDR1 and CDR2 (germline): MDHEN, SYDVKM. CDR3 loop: CASSLGDRWENEQFF. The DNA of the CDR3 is TGTGCCAGCAGTTTAGGGGACAGGTGGGAAAATGAGCAGTTCTTC.

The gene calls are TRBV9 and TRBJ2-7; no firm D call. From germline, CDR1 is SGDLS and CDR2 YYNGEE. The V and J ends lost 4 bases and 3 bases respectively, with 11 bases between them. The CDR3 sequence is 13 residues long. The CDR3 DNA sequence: TGTGCCAGCAGCCAAACTCCCCTCTACGAGCAGTACTTC. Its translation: CASSQTPLYEQYF. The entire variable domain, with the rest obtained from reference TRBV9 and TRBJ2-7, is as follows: DSGVTQTPKHLITATGQRVTLRCSPRSGDLSVYWYQQSLDQGLQFLIQYYNGEERAKGNILERFSAQQFPDLHSELNLSSLELGDSALYFCASSQTPLYEQYFGPGTRLTVT.

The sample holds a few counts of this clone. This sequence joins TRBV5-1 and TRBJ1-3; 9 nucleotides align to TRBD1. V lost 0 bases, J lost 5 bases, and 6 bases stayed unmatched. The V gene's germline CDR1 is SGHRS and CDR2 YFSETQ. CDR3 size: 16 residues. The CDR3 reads CASSLEGTGLRNTIYF. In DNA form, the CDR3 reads TGCGCCAGCAGCTTGGAGGGGACAGGGCTAAGAAACACCATATATTTT.

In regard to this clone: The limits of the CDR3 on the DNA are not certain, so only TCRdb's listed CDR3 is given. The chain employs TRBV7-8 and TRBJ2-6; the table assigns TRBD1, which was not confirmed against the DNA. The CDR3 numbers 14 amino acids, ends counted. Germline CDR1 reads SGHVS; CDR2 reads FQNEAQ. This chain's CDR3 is CASSVGSGANVLTF.